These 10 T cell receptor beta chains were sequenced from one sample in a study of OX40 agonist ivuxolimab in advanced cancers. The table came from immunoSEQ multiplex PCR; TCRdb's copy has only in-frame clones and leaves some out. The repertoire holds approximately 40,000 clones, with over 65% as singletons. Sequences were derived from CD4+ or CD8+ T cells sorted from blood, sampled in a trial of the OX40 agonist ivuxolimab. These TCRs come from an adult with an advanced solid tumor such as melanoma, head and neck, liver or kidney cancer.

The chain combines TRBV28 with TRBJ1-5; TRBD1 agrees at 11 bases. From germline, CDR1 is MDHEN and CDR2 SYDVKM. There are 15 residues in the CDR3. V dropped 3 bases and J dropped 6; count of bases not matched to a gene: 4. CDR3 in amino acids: CASSLGQGVSQPQHF. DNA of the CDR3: TGTGCCAGCAGTTTGGGACAGGGGGTTAGTCAGCCCCAGCATTTT.

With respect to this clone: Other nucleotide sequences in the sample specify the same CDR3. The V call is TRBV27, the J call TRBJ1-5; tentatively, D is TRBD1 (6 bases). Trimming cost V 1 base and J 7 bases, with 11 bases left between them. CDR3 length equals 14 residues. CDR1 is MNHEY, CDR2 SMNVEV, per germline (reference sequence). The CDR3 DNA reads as TGTGCCAGCAGTTTATTTAGGGGGGGACAGCCCCAGCATTTT. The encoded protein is CASSLFRGGQPQHF.

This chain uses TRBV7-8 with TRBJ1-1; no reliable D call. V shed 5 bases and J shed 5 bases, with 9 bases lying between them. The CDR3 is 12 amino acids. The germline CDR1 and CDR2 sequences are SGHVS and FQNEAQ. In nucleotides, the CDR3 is TGTGCCAGCAGCCACGACAATACTGAAGCTTTCTTT. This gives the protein CASSHDNTEAFF. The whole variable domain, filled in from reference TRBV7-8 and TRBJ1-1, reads GAGVSQSPRYKVAKRGQDVALRCDPISGHVSLFWYQQALGQGPEFLTYFQNEAQLDKSGLPSDRFFAERPEGSVSTLKIQRTQQEDSAVYLCASSHDNTEAFFGQGTRLTVV.

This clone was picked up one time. CDR3 protein: CASSPGAYGYTF. The CDR3 DNA reads as TGTGCCAGTAGTCCCGGGGCCTATGGCTACACCTTC. The chain has TRBV19 and TRBJ1-2; the D gene is possibly TRBD1 (5 bases). The CDR3 spans 12 residues. V shed 5 bases and J shed 4 bases, with 8 bases lying between them. CDR1 is LNHDA and CDR2 is SQIVND in the germline V gene (reference sequence).

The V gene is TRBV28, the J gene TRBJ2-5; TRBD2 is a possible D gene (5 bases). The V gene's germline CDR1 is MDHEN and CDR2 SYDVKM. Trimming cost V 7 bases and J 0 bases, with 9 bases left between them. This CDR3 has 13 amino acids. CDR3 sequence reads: CASKRRNQETQYF. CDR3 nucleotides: TGTGCCAGCAAGCGGCGGAACCAAGAGACCCAGTACTTC.

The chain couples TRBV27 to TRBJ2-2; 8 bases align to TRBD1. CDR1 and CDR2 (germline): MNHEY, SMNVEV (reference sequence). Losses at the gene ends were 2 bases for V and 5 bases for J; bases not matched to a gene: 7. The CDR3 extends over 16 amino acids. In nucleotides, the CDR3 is TGTGCCAGCAGTTTACCCACACACAGGGGGACCGGGGAGCTGTTTTTT. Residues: CASSLPTHRGTGELFF.

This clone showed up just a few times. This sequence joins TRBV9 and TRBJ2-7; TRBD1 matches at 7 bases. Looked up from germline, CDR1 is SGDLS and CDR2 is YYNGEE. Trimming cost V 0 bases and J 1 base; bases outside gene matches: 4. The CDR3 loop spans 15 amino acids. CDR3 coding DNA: TGTGCCAGCAGCGTAGGGGCAGGGGGATCCTACGAGCAGTACTTC. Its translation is CASSVGAGGSYEQYF.

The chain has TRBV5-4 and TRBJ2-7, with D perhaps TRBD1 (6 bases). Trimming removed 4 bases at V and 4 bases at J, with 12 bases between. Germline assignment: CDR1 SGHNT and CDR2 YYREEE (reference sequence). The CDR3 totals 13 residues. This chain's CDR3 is CASSRKGHYEQYF. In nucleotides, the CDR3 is TGTGCCAGCAGCCGGAAGGGACATTACGAGCAGTACTTC.

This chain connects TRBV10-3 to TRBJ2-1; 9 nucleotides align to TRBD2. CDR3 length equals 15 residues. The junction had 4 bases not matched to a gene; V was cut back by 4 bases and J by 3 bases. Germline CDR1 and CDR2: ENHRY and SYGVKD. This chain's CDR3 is CAISGQREDYNEQFF. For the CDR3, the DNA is TGTGCCATCAGTGGTCAGCGGGAGGACTACAATGAGCAGTTCTTC.

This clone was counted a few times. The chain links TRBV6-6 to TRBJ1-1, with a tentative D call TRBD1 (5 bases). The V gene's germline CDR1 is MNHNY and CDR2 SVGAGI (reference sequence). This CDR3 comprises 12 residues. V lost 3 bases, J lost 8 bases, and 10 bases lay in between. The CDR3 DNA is TGTGCCAGCAGTTATGGGACGGACGAAGCTTTCTTT. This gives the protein CASSYGTDEAFF.